The clone carrying this T cell receptor (beta chain) was detected once. The CDR3 runs 15 residues. The junction had 5 bases not matched to a gene; V was cut back by 0 bases and J by 6 bases. The germline V gene has CDR1 LGHNA and CDR2 YNFKEQ. The entry originates in a study of blood T cell repertoires in COVID-19. About the study: The origin of the acute and convalescent COVID-19 samples was the United States, Italy and Spain. Sample material is recorded as cDNA or gDNA derived from T cells, B-cell-depleted T cells, or PBMCs.

Authors' methods: Reference gene primers were amplified, and this amplification served to estimate nucleated cell counts. Repertoires were generated with immunoSEQ multiplex PCR, while TCRdb's copy carries only in-frame clones and drops some. The V and J calls and clone size come from that table; D and trimming were worked out from the DNA. The sample has about 87,000 clones, under 85% seen once; the top ten hold 2% to 2.5%. The sequence derives from a woman in her seventies with acute or convalescent COVID-19. This sequence joins TRBV4-2 and TRBJ1-2; 9 bases are shared with TRBD1. The sequenced material came from peripheral blood. The chain's CDR3 is CASSQDGQGTDGYTF. CDR3 bases: TGTGCCAGCAGCCAAGACGGACAGGGGACGGATGGCTACACCTTC.